This T cell receptor beta chain was identified in a study of beta chain features in type 1 diabetes. With regard to this clone: Antigen unknown.

Study findings and constraints: cDNA-based reads could over-represent cells with high TCR expression. People with Type 1 diabetes carried modestly yet significantly shorter TCRB CDR3s in all four CD4+ subsets.

The single heparinised draw taken from each donor contained roughly 100 mL of blood on average. V dropped 11 bases and J dropped 0 bases, with 14 bases sitting between them. Germline V lookup: CDR1 MNHEY, CDR2 SVGAGI. The CDR3 runs 13 residues. The investigators reverse transcribed all of the isolated RNA, so they sequenced expressed TCRB transcripts. Produced via immunoSEQ multiplex PCR; TCRdb's table is partial and in-frame only. The table records 330,000 or so clones, around 20% of them present only once. Specimen: naive CD4+ T cells from blood. The genes are TRBV6-5 and TRBJ2-7; weak D call: TRBD2 (6 bases). This clonotype was sampled from a woman under 30 in good health. CDR3: CAARAGYSYEQYF. The CDR3 nucleotides are TGTGCCGCTAGGGCGGGATACTCCTACGAGCAGTACTTC.